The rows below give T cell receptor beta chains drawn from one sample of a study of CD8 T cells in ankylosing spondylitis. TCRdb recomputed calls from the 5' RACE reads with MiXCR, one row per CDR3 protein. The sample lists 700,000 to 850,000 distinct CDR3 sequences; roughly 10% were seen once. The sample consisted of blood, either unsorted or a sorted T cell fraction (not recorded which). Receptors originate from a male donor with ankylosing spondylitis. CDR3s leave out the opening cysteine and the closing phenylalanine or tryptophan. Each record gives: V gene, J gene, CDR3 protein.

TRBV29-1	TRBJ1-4	SVREADEKLF
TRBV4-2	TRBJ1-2	ASSRPGTALGYT
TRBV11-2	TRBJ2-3	ASSFQYPGDTQY
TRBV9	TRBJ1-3	ASSVSWPTGGNTIY
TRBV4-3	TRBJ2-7	ASSQAPAGTGKTEQY
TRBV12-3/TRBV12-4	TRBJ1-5	ASSSEQGASNQPQH
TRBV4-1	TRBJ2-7	ASSASGGVPYEQY
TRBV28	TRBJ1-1	ASSFEGGGANTEAF
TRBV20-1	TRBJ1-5	SAREPGQGGQPQH
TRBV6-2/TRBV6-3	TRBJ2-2	ASSYSRVERGRVTGELF
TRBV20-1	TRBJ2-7	SASRASGGLAYEQY
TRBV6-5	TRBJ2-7	ASSNPGLSYEQY
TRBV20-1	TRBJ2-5	SAPEAGRETQY
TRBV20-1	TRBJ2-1	SASSAGGRSYNEQF
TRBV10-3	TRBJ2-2	AISASAGGNTGELF
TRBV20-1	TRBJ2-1	SALWARGTAVNEQF
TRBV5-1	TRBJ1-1	ASSFPQGEAF
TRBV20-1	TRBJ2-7	SARGTGHYEQY
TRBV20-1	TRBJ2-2	SARRSGANTGELF
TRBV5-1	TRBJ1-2	ASSSGRTEILSGYT
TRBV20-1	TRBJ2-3	SATGTSGSSTDTQY
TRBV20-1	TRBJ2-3	SAPNPGLARDTQY
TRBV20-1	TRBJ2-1	SATGTSGTYNEQF
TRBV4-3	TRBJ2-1	ASSQLGLGGNEQF
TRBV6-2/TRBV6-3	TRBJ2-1	ASSYSPSGGLYNEQF
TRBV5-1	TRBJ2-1	ASRDTGTSYNEQF
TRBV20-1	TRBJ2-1	SAEENEQF
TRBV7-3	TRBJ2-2	ASSPTRAASNTGELF
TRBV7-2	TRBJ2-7	ASSSRAGPYEQY
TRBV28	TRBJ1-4	ASSSKGTNEKLF
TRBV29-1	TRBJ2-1	SVELTGPGLAGGPGNEQF
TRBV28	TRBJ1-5	ASSFYSGTYSNQPQH
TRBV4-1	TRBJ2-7	ASSQESVLAGGPPYEQY
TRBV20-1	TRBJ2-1	SARALSGSNEQF
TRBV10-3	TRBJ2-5	AISHGDRDSETQY
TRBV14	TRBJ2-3	ASRRRGGTDTQY
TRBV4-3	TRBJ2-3	ASSPRATGTSGTDTQY